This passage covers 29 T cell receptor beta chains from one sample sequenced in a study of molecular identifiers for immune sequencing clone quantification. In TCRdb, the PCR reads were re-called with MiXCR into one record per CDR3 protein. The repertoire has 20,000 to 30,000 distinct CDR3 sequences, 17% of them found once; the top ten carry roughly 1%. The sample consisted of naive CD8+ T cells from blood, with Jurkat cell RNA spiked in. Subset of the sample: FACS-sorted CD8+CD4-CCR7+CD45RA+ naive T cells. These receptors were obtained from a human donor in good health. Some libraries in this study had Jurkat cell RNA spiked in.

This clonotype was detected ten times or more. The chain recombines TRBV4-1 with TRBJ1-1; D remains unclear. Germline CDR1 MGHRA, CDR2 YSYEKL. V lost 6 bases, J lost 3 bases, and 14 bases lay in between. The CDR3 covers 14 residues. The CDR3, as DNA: TGCGCCAGCAGTCACGGGTCCGGTTACACTGAAGCTTTCTTT. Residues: CASSHGSGYTEAFF.

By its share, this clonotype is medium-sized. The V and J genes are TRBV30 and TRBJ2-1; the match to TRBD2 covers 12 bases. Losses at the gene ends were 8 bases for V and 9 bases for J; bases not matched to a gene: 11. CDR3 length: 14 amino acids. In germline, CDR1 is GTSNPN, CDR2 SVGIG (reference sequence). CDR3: CASSLAGGLGEQFF. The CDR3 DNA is TGTGCCAGCAGTCTAGCGGGAGGGCTTGGTGAGCAGTTCTTC.

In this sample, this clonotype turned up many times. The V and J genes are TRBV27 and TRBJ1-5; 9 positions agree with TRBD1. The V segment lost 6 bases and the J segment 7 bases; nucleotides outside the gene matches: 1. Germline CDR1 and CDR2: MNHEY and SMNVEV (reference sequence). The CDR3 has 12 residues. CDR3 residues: CASRDRGQPQHF. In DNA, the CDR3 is TGTGCCAGCAGGGACAGGGGCCAGCCCCAGCATTTT.

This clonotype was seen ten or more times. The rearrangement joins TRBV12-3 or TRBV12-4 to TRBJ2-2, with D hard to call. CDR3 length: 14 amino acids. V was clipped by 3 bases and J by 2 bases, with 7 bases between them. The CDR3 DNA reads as TGTGCCAGCAGTTTCGTGGGAAACACCGGGGAGCTGTTTTTT. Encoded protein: CASSFVGNTGELFF.

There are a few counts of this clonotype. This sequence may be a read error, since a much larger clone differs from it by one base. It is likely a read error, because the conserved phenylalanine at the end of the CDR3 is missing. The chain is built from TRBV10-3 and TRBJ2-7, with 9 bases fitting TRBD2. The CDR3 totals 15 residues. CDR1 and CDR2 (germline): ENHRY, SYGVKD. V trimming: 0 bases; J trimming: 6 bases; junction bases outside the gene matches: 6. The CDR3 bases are TGTGCCATCAGTGAGTCGATAGCGGGAGTAATCGAGCAGTACCTC. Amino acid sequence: CAISESIAGVIEQYL.

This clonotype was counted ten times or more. CDR3 coding DNA: TGTGCCAGCAGTTACCTCGACGGACCTAGCACAGATACGCAGTATTTT. It encodes CASSYLDGPSTDTQYF. The chain links TRBV6-6 to TRBJ2-3; the D is unclear. In germline, CDR1 is MNHNY, CDR2 SVGAGI (reference sequence). This CDR3 has 16 amino acids. Trimming shortened V by 2 bases and J by 0 bases, and 12 bases separated the two germline ends.

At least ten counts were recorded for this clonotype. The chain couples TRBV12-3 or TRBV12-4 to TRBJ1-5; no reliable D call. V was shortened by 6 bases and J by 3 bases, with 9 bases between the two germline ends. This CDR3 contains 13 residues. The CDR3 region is CASSAAVNQPQHF. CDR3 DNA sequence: TGTGCCAGCAGCGCGGCGGTCAATCAGCCCCAGCATTTT.

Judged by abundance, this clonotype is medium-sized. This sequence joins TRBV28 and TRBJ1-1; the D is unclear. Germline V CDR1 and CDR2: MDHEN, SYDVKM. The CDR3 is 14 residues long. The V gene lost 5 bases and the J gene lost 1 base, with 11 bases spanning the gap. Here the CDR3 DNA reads TGTGCCAGCAGTCACGGACGGACGAACACTGAAGCTTTCTTT. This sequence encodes CASSHGRTNTEAFF.

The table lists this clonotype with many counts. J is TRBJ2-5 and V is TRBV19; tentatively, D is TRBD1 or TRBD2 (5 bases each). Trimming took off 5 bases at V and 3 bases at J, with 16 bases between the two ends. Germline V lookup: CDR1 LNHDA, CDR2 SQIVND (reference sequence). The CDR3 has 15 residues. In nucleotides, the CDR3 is TGTGCCAGTAGTGCATCCGGGACGGAAAAAGAGACCCAGTACTTC. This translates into CASSASGTEKETQYF.

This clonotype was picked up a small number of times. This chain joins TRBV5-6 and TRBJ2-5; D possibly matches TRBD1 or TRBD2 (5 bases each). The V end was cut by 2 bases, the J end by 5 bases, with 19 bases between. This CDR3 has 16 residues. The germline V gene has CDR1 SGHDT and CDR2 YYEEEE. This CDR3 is CASSFRDPRMQETQYF. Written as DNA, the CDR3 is TGTGCCAGCAGCTTCCGGGACCCTAGGATGCAGGAGACCCAGTACTTC.

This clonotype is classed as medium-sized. This chain's CDR3 is CASSPGQGGYEQYF. The CDR3 coding sequence is TGTGCCAGTAGTCCGGGACAGGGAGGATACGAGCAGTACTTC. The V call is TRBV19, the J call TRBJ2-7; 9 positions match TRBD1. CDR1 and CDR2 (germline): LNHDA, SQIVND (reference sequence). This CDR3 is 14 amino acids long. The J segment lost 4 bases and the V segment lost 5 bases, leaving 6 bases of the junction unmatched.

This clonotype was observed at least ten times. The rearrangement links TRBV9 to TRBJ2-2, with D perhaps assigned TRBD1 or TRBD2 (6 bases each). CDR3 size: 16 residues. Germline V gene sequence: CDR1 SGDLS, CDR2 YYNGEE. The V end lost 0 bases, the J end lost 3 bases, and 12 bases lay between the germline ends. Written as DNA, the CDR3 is TGTGCCAGCAGCGTAGCTGTGGGGGGCTACACCGGGGAGCTGTTTTTT. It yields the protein CASSVAVGGYTGELFF.

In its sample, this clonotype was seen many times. CDR3 amino acids: CASSWDGVGTDEQYF. The CDR3 DNA sequence: TGTGCCAGCAGCTGGGATGGGGTGGGGACTGACGAGCAGTACTTC. This chain uses TRBV5-4 with TRBJ2-7; the D gene is possibly TRBD2 (6 bases). CDR1 SGHNT and CDR2 YYREEE come from the germline V gene (reference sequence). Trimming pared 3 bases from V and 5 bases from J, leaving 18 bases between. There are 15 residues in the CDR3. Drawing the rest from reference TRBV5-4 and TRBJ2-7, the complete variable domain is ETGVTQSPTHLIKTRGQQVTLRCSSQSGHNTVSWYQQALGQGPQFIFQYYREEENGRGNFPPRFSGLQFPNYSSELNVNALELDDSALYLCASSWDGVGTDEQYFGPGTRLTVT.

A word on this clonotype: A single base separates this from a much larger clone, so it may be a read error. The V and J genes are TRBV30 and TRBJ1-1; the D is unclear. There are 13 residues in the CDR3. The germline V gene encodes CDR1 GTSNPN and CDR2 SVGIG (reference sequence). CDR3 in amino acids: CAWSVGGNTEALF. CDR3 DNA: TGTGCCTGGAGTGTAGGAGGGAACACTGAAGCTCTCTTT.

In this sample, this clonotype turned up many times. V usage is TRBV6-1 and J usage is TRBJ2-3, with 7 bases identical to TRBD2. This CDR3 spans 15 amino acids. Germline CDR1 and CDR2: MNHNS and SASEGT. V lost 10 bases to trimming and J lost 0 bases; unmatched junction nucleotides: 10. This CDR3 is CATSLRGGSTDTQYF. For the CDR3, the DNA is TGTGCCACCTCCCTCCGCGGGGGAAGCACAGATACGCAGTATTTT.

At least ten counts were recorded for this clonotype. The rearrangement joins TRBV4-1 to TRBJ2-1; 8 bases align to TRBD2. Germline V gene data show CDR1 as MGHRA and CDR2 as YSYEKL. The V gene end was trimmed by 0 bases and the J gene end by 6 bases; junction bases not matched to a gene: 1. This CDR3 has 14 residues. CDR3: CASSQDRGGNEQFF. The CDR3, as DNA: TGCGCCAGCAGCCAAGATCGGGGGGGCAATGAGCAGTTCTTC.

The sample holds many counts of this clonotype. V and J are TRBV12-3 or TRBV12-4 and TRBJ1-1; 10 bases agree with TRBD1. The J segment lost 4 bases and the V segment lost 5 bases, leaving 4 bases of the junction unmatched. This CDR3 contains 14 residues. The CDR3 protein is CASSQGQGFTEAFF. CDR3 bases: TGTGCCAGCAGTCAGGGACAGGGGTTCACTGAAGCTTTCTTT.

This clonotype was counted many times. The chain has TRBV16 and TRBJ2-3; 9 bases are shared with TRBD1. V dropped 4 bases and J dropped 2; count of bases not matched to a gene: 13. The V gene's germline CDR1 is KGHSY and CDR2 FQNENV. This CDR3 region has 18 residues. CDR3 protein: CASSPYVPGTGNTDTQYF. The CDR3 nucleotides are TGTGCCAGCAGCCCATATGTTCCCGGGACAGGGAACACAGATACGCAGTATTTT.

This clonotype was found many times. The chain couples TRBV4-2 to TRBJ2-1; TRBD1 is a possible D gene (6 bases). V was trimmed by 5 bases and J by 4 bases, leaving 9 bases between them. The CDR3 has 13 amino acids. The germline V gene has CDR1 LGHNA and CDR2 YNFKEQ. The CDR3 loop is CASSLDRYNEQFF. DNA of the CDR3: TGTGCCAGCAGCTTGGACAGATACAATGAGCAGTTCTTC.

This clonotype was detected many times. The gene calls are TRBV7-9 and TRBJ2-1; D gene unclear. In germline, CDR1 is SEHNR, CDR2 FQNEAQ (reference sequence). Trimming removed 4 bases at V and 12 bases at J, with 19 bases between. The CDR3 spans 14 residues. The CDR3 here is CASSSDVGLVGQFF. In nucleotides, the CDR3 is TGTGCCAGCAGCTCCGATGTGGGCCTCGTTGGGCAGTTCTTC. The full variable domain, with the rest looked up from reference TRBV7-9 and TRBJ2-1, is DTGVSQNPRHKITKRGQNVTFRCDPISEHNRLYWYRQTLGQGPEFLTYFQNEAQLEKSRLLSDRFSAERPKGSFSTLEIQRTEQGDSAMYLCASSSDVGLVGQFFGPGTRLTVL.

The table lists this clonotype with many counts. The CDR3 is CASTTTGKIQPQHF. Written as DNA, the CDR3 is TGTGCCAGTACTACAACAGGGAAAATCCAGCCCCAGCATTTT. V gene TRBV19 combines with J gene TRBJ1-5; possible D gene TRBD1, 6 bases. Between the trimmed V and J ends, which lost 7 bases and 7 bases, there was a span of 17 bases. From germline, CDR1 is LNHDA and CDR2 SQIVND (reference sequence). This CDR3 is built from 14 residues. The variable domain in full, with the rest retrieved from reference TRBV19 and TRBJ1-5, is DGGITQSPKYLFRKEGQNVTLSCEQNLNHDAMYWYRQDPGQGLRLIYYSQIVNDFQKGDIAEGYSVSREKKESFPLTVTSAQKNPTAFYLCASTTTGKIQPQHFGDGTRLSIL.

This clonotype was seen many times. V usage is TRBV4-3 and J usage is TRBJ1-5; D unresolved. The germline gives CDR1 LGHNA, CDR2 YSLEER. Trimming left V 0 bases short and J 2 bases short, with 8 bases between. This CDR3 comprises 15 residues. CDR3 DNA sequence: TGCGCCAGCAGCCAAGATCCGGCGGGCAATCAGCCCCAGCATTTT. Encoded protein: CASSQDPAGNQPQHF.

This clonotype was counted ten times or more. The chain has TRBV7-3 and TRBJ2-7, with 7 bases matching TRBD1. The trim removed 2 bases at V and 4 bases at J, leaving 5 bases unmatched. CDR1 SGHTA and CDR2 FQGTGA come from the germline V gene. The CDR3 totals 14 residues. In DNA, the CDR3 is TGTGCCAGCAGCTTAGGGCAGGGGGATTACGAGCAGTACTTC. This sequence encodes CASSLGQGDYEQYF.

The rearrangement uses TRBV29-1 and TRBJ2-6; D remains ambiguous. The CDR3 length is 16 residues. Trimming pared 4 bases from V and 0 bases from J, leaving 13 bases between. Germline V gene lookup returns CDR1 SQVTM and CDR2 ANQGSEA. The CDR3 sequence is CSVGSMADSGANVLTF. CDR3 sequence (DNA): TGCAGCGTTGGATCAATGGCAGACTCTGGGGCCAACGTCCTGACTTTC.

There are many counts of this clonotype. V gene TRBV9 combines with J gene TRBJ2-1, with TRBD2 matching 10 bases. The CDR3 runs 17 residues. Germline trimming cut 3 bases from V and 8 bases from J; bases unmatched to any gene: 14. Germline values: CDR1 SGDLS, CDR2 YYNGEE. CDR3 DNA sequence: TGTGCCAGCAGCGGGGGGGCTAGCGGGAGCCTTCAGGATGAGCAGTTCTTC. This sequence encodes CASSGGASGSLQDEQFF.

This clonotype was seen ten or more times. The CDR3 loop reads CSAGGWEQYF. In DNA form, the CDR3 reads TGCAGTGCTGGGGGCTGGGAGCAGTACTTC. The chain joins TRBV20-1 to TRBJ2-7; D might be TRBD1 (6 bases). CDR3 length equals 10 residues. The germline V gene has CDR1 DFQATT and CDR2 SNEGSKA (reference sequence). Trimming removed 5 bases from V and 7 bases from J, with 9 bases in between.

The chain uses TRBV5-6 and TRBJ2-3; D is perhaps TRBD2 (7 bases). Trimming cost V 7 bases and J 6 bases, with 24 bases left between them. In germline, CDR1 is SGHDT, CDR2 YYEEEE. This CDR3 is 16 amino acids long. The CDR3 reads CASGTGAGGGADTQYF. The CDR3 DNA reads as TGTGCCAGCGGAACCGGGGCGGGTGGGGGGGCGGATACGCAGTATTTT.

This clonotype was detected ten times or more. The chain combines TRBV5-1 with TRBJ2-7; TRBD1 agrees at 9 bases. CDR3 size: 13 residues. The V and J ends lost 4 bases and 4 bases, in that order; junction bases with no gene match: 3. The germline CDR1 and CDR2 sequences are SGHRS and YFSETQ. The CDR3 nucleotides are TGCGCCAGCAGCGGGACAGGGTTTTACGAGCAGTACTTC. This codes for CASSGTGFYEQYF.

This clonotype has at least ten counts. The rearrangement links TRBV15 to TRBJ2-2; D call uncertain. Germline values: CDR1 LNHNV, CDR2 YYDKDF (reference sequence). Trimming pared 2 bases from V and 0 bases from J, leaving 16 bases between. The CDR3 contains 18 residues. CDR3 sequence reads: CATSRSHNSGSNTGELFF. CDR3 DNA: TGTGCCACCAGCAGAAGTCATAACTCCGGGTCGAACACCGGGGAGCTGTTTTTT.